This T cell receptor (beta chain) was captured by sequencing in a study of identical twins. V was clipped by 2 bases and J by 5 bases, with 12 bases between them. From germline, CDR1 is KGHSH and CDR2 LQKENI. This CDR3 has 15 residues. Unique molecular identifiers were present on cDNA, and template switching added a universal primer site. Via MiXCR, TCRdb re-called the 5' RACE reads, giving one row per CDR3 protein. Of fewer than 900,000 distinct CDR3 sequences in the sample, about 18% were seen once. This clonotype was picked up a small number of times. These data are also associated with another study on T cells expressing NK-cell markers. From that second work: The study sequenced eight donors, seven HCMV-seropositive and one seronegative.

The sequenced material came from PBMCs. The TCR originated in a woman aged 18-29 years in good health. This rearrangement joins TRBV18 to TRBJ1-4; D gene ambiguous. The CDR3 DNA reads as TGTGCCAGCTCACCAGGCCTCGACCAGAATGAAAAACTGTTTTTT. Protein sequence: CASSPGLDQNEKLFF.